This TCR beta chain came from a study of cytomegalovirus exposure and HLA in healthy donors. Study context: An early data release held tens of millions of unique TCRs from HLA-typed donors. General observations from the study: In a later analysis, the majority of CMV-associated beta chains seemingly showed HLA restriction. Later work showed greater clonal expansion in HLA-associated TCR beta chains than in equally common others.

PCR primers comprised 60 Vbeta and 13 Jbeta primers. The protocol was immunoSEQ multiplex PCR, while the TCRdb copy is restricted to in-frame clones and leaves out a portion. This sample has about 130,000 clones; 70% to 85% occur once, and the top ten carry about 1.2%. A remark on this clone: Its antigen is undetermined.

CDR1 SNHLY and CDR2 FYNNEI come from the germline V gene. This CDR3 has 13 residues. The V and J ends lost 9 bases and 2 bases respectively, with 10 bases between them. V usage is TRBV2 and J usage is TRBJ2-2, with D perhaps matching TRBD2 (5 bases). Sequences were obtained from PBMCs. The receptor was derived from a boy younger than 18 in good health and CMV-seronegative. The CDR3 reads CARSDSNTGELFF. Written as DNA, the CDR3 is TGTGCCAGATCGGACTCTAACACCGGGGAGCTGTTTTTT.